The entry below gives a single T cell receptor (beta chain) sequence along with its context. Its antigen is not identified. The data were produced by immunoSEQ multiplex PCR, yet TCRdb's version contains in-frame clones alone and is incomplete. The sample includes 20,000 to 25,000 clones, around 82% of them seen just once. V lost 5 bases to trimming and J lost 4 bases; unmatched junction nucleotides: 13. This CDR3 is built from 17 residues. CDR1 and CDR2 from the germline V gene are SGHDT and YYEEEE. The data stem from a study of neoadjuvant nivolumab and ipilimumab in lung cancer. Points from the study as a whole: Pathologic regression was not significantly tied to TCR clonality. Higher pretherapy blood TCR richness went with higher resected-tumor richness.

The V call is TRBV5-6, the J call TRBJ2-3; 10 bases agree with TRBD2. The sample here was peripheral blood, taken before neoadjuvant nivolumab, alone or with ipilimumab. This clonotype was obtained from an adult with non-small cell lung cancer. The CDR3 here is CASRRLGAGGRADTQYF. CDR3 DNA sequence: TGTGCCAGCAGGAGGCTTGGAGCGGGAGGGAGAGCAGATACGCAGTATTTT.